This TCR beta chain was obtained from a study of shared clonotypes between healthy human individuals. Sequencing used immunoSEQ multiplex PCR; TCRdb keeps in-frame clones, though not all of them. The sample yields around 720,000 clones, around three quarters seen once. The CDR3 loop spans 15 amino acids. The germline V gene has CDR1 MDHEN and CDR2 SYDVKM. V shed 3 bases, J shed 5 bases, and the junction held 2 bases outside the gene matches. The genes are TRBV28 and TRBJ2-1; 12 bases are a match to TRBD2. The sequence came from a woman under 40 in good health. Input material: memory CD4+ T cells sorted from blood. The subset denotes: CD45RA-negative fraction. CDR3 bases: TGTGCCAGCAGTTTCCCTAGCGGGAGGGACAATGAGCAGTTCTTC. As protein: CASSFPSGRDNEQFF.